Listed below are T cell receptor beta chains from one sample, sequenced in a study of glioma-infiltrating T cells after dendritic cell vaccination. Method: immunoSEQ multiplex PCR; TCRdb's copy keeps in-frame clones and lacks some. The table includes about 58,000 clones, over 65% detected once. The input for sequencing was blood, taken after dendritic cell vaccination. These receptors all come from a human donor with glioblastoma. The CDR3 runs from the conserved cysteine through the conserved F or W. The order of the fields is clone size, J gene, D gene, V gene, CDR3 protein, CDR3 DNA. The D gene is left open where the match is weak. Not every row has a clone size; where given, it reads once, few, many or a size class.

abundance: NA
j_gene: TRBJ2-5
d_gene: TRBD2
v_gene: TRBV6-5
CDR3aa: CASSSRGVGETQYF
CDR3nt: TGTGCCAGCAGTTCCCGGGGGGTCGGGGAGACCCAGTACTTC

abundance: few
j_gene: TRBJ2-1
d_gene: TRBD1
v_gene: TRBV6-5
CDR3aa: CASRRQGAYNEQFF
CDR3nt: TGTGCCAGCAGGCGACAGGGGGCTTACAATGAGCAGTTCTTC

abundance: NA
j_gene: TRBJ2-7
d_gene: TRBD1
v_gene: TRBV27
CDR3aa: CASSLSVIPGQGSYEQYF
CDR3nt: TGTGCCAGCAGTCTAAGCGTCATTCCGGGACAGGGCTCCTACGAGCAGTACTTC

abundance: NA
j_gene: TRBJ2-3
d_gene: TRBD2
v_gene: TRBV27
CDR3aa: CASNTSGDTDTQYF
CDR3nt: TGTGCCAGCAATACTAGCGGGGACACAGATACGCAGTATTTT

abundance: once
j_gene: TRBJ1-1
d_gene: NA
v_gene: TRBV25-1
CDR3aa: CASSAQGPGNTEAFF
CDR3nt: TGTGCCAGCAGTGCGCAGGGGCCGGGGAACACTGAAGCTTTCTTT

abundance: few
j_gene: TRBJ1-2
d_gene: NA
v_gene: TRBV5-4
CDR3aa: CASTPLGGTKTNYGYTF
CDR3nt: TGTGCCAGCACTCCCCTCGGAGGCACAAAAACTAACTATGGCTACACCTTC

abundance: NA
j_gene: TRBJ1-5
d_gene: TRBD1
v_gene: TRBV5-5
CDR3aa: CASSLFGTEGEDQPQHF
CDR3nt: TGTGCCAGCAGCTTGTTCGGGACAGAAGGGGAGGATCAGCCCCAGCATTTT

abundance: NA
j_gene: TRBJ2-6
d_gene: TRBD1
v_gene: TRBV7-3
CDR3aa: CASSRQGLGSGANVLTF
CDR3nt: TGTGCCAGCAGCCGACAGGGGCTGGGCTCTGGGGCCAACGTCCTGACTTTC

abundance: once
j_gene: TRBJ2-1
d_gene: TRBD2
v_gene: TRBV19
CDR3aa: CASSPDLRGRNEQFF
CDR3nt: TGTGCCAGTAGTCCGGATTTGCGGGGGAGGAATGAGCAGTTCTTC

abundance: NA
j_gene: TRBJ2-2
d_gene: TRBD2
v_gene: TRBV5-1
CDR3aa: CASREGTPSTGELFF
CDR3nt: TGCGCCAGTAGGGAGGGGACCCCTTCCACCGGGGAGCTGTTTTTT